A single sample gave rise to the 25 T cell receptor beta chains below, sequenced in a study of T cell responses to AZD1222 COVID-19 vaccine. Generated by immunoSEQ multiplex PCR, the TCRdb table keeps only in-frame clones and is missing some. The sample carries approximately 100,000 clones, about 89% recorded once. The starting material was peripheral blood, obtained on day 0 of AZD1222 vaccination. Source of these receptors: an adult in good health.

This chain links TRBV2 with TRBJ1-1, with D unclear. The CDR3 is 13 amino acids. Germline V CDR1 and CDR2: SNHLY, FYNNEI. Between the trimmed V and J ends, which lost 3 bases and 5 bases, there was a span of 10 bases. Written as DNA, the CDR3 is TGTGCCAGCAGTGAGGCGTTAGGGACTGAAGCTTTCTTT. This translates into CASSEALGTEAFF.

The V gene is TRBV19, the J gene TRBJ2-3; the match to TRBD2 covers 14 bases. The CDR3 loop spans 14 amino acids. J lost 6 bases, V lost 6 bases, and 2 bases had no gene match. Per the germline V gene, CDR1 is LNHDA and CDR2 is SQIVND (reference sequence). The DNA for the CDR3 is TGTGCCAGTAGGGGACTAGCGGGAGCGGATACGCAGTATTTT. It translates to CASRGLAGADTQYF.

The J gene is TRBJ2-7, the V gene TRBV9, with D possibly matching TRBD1 (5 bases). V was cut by 0 bases and J by 0 bases, with 16 bases left in between. Germline assignment: CDR1 SGDLS and CDR2 YYNGEE. This CDR3 has 17 amino acids. In DNA form, the CDR3 reads TGTGCCAGCAGCGTAGGGGGCTCATTCTCGAGCTCCTACGAGCAGTACTTC. This translates into CASSVGGSFSSSYEQYF.

CDR3 nucleotide sequence: TGTGCCAGCAGCCAGACAGGGGGCTGGAACACTGAAGCTTTCTTT. It is translated as CASSQTGGWNTEAFF. This chain connects TRBV3-1 (or the pseudogene TRBV3-2) to TRBJ1-1; 10 nucleotides agree with TRBD1. CDR3 length: 15 amino acids. CDR1 and CDR2 (germline): LGHDT, YNNKEL (reference sequence). J lost 1 base, V lost 3 bases, and 2 bases had no gene match.

The chain recombines TRBV3-1 (or the pseudogene TRBV3-2) with TRBJ1-1, with no clear D. Germline V gene lookup returns CDR1 LGHDT and CDR2 YNNKEL (reference sequence). This CDR3 spans 12 amino acids. Trimming cost V 4 bases and J 1 base, with 4 bases left between them. The CDR3 loop is CASSPGNTEAFF. In DNA form, the CDR3 reads TGTGCCAGCAGCCCCGGGAACACTGAAGCTTTCTTT.

The V gene is TRBV19, the J gene TRBJ1-1, with D tentatively TRBD1 (5 bases). Trimming removed 7 bases at V and 0 bases at J, with 9 bases between. The CDR3 is 13 amino acids. The V gene's germline CDR1 is LNHDA and CDR2 SQIVND (reference sequence). This CDR3 is CASTRTLNTEAFF. CDR3 nucleotides: TGTGCCAGTACTAGGACATTGAACACTGAAGCTTTCTTT.

This chain uses TRBV4-1 with TRBJ1-1; D is perhaps TRBD1 (6 bases). The germline gives CDR1 MGHRA, CDR2 YSYEKL. The CDR3 loop spans 19 amino acids. V gave up 0 bases and J gave up 6 bases, with 26 bases separating them. CDR3 bases: TGCGCCAGCAGCCAAGAAGAAGGATACGAGGGGCGCGGGGGCTCTGAAGCTTTCTTT. Protein product: CASSQEEGYEGRGGSEAFF.

The chain has TRBV5-1 and TRBJ2-2, with D possibly called TRBD1 or TRBD2 (5 bases each). Trimming removed 6 bases from V and 4 bases from J, with 19 bases in between. This CDR3 is built from 16 residues. The germline CDR1 and CDR2 sequences are SGHRS and YFSETQ. The CDR3 region is CASTREGDPATGELFF. CDR3 DNA: TGCGCCAGCACCCGGGAAGGGGACCCCGCCACCGGGGAGCTGTTTTTT.

V is TRBV27 and J is TRBJ1-5, with D perhaps matching TRBD1 (6 bases). The CDR3 covers 17 residues. Trimming cost V 8 bases and J 3 bases, with 23 bases left between them. Germline V gene lookup returns CDR1 MNHEY and CDR2 SMNVEV (reference sequence). CDR3 sequence reads: CASALSGAVPINQPQHF. The CDR3 DNA sequence: TGTGCCAGCGCCTTATCGGGGGCAGTACCTATCAATCAGCCCCAGCATTTT.

The rearrangement joins TRBV10-3 to TRBJ1-6; 7 bases line up with TRBD1. In germline, CDR1 is ENHRY, CDR2 SYGVKD. The ends lost 2 bases at V and 10 bases at J; junction bases unmatched: 8. The CDR3 has 15 residues. The CDR3 protein is CAISENRGRGSPLHF. CDR3 sequence (DNA): TGTGCCATCAGTGAGAATAGGGGGCGCGGATCACCCCTCCACTTT.

The chain combines TRBV5-3 with TRBJ1-5, with no clear D. TRBV5-3 is flagged as an ORF with uncertain function. Trimming removed 4 bases from V and 0 bases from J, with 14 bases in between. This CDR3 region has 16 residues. CDR3 region: CARSILGRYSNQPQHF. The CDR3 region has the DNA TGTGCCAGAAGCATCCTCGGACGGTATAGCAATCAGCCCCAGCATTTT.

The chain uses TRBV9 and TRBJ1-6, with TRBD1 as a possible D gene (6 bases). The CDR3 runs 18 residues. The V gene's germline CDR1 is SGDLS and CDR2 YYNGEE. V was cut by 2 bases and J by 2 bases, with 17 bases left in between. The CDR3 nucleotides are TGTGCCAGCAGCGTTCAGGCAGGGGAGAGTCCCTATAATTCACCCCTCCACTTT. This codes for CASSVQAGESPYNSPLHF.

This clone was found a few times. The chain links TRBV7-9 to TRBJ1-1; D might be TRBD1 (5 bases). Deletions cut 8 bases from V and 0 bases from J, with 13 bases between. The CDR3 has 14 amino acids. Germline values: CDR1 SEHNR, CDR2 FQNEAQ (reference sequence). The DNA of the CDR3 is TGTGCCAGCGGGGGGTACAACGTGAACACTGAAGCTTTCTTT. Translating it yields CASGGYNVNTEAFF.

The CDR3 nucleotides are TGCAGCGCGGCCCGCGGGGAGAGCACAGATACGCAGTATTTT. Translating it yields CSAARGESTDTQYF. V is TRBV29-1 and J is TRBJ2-3; TRBD2 is a possible D gene (6 bases). Between the trimmed V and J ends, which lost 7 bases and 0 bases, there was a span of 14 bases. Germline CDR1 and CDR2: SQVTM and ANQGSEA. The CDR3 is 14 residues long.

This chain connects TRBV24-1 to TRBJ2-2, with 10 bases lining up with TRBD1. Germline trimming cut 3 bases from V and 1 base from J; bases unmatched to any gene: 4. The CDR3 has 17 amino acids. Germline V gene lookup returns CDR1 KGHDR and CDR2 SFDVKD. Written as DNA, the CDR3 is TGTGCCACCAGTGATCCCGGGACAGGGGTGAACACCGGGGAGCTGTTTTTT. Translation: CATSDPGTGVNTGELFF.

The rearrangement links TRBV3-1 (or the pseudogene TRBV3-2) to TRBJ2-1; 9 bases map to TRBD1. Germline CDR1 is LGHDT and CDR2 is YNNKEL (reference sequence). This CDR3 region has 15 residues. V lost 1 base and J lost 10; bases outside the gene matches: 8. CDR3 nucleotide sequence: TGTGCCAGCAGCCAAGCTCCGAACAGGGGGCACGAGCAGTTCTTC. It yields the protein CASSQAPNRGHEQFF.

This sequence joins TRBV18 and TRBJ1-1, with D perhaps TRBD1 (5 bases). Trimming removed 6 bases from V and 4 bases from J, with 15 bases in between. Germline CDR1 reads KGHSH; CDR2 reads LQKENI. The CDR3 is 14 amino acids. The CDR3 bases are TGTGCCAGCTCCATCGTGGGGGGTACCACTGAAGCTTTCTTT. Encoded protein: CASSIVGGTTEAFF.

The rearrangement links TRBV19 to TRBJ1-5; D ambiguous. The CDR3 has 15 residues. CDR1 and CDR2 (germline): LNHDA, SQIVND (reference sequence). V was shortened by 3 bases and J by 2 bases, with 11 bases between the two germline ends. The CDR3 spells CASSISGGGNQPQHF. CDR3 DNA sequence: TGTGCCAGTAGTATTTCGGGCGGCGGCAATCAGCCCCAGCATTTT.

The J gene is TRBJ1-4, the V gene TRBV5-1; 7 bases are shared with TRBD1. Looked up from germline, CDR1 is SGHRS and CDR2 is YFSETQ. This CDR3 comprises 14 residues. V gave up 4 bases and J gave up 5 bases; unmatched junction bases: 5. The CDR3: CASSEGQTNEKLFF. The CDR3 nucleotides read TGCGCCAGCAGCGAGGGACAGACGAATGAAAAACTGTTTTTT.

The chain uses TRBV7-2 and TRBJ1-4; 7 nucleotides agree with TRBD1. The CDR3 length is 16 residues. Germline assignment: CDR1 SGHTA and CDR2 FQGNSA. Trimming cost V 5 bases and J 3 bases; bases outside gene matches: 9. The CDR3: CASSPKQGKANEKLFF. The CDR3 nucleotides are TGTGCCAGCAGCCCGAAACAGGGGAAGGCTAATGAAAAACTGTTTTTT.

The chain uses TRBV5-1 and TRBJ2-7; either TRBD1 or TRBD2 may supply D (5 bases each). From germline, CDR1 is SGHRS and CDR2 YFSETQ. This CDR3 region has 15 residues. Trimming shortened V by 0 bases and J by 5 bases, and 15 bases separated the two germline ends. The CDR3 DNA reads as TGCGCCAGCAGCTTGGCCGGGACGTATAACCACGAGCAGTACTTC. This sequence encodes CASSLAGTYNHEQYF.

This clone was detected only once. This chain connects TRBV3-1 (or the pseudogene TRBV3-2) to TRBJ1-1; D possibly corresponds to TRBD1 (6 bases). V was shortened by 1 base and J by 1 base, with 7 bases between the two germline ends. The CDR3 consists of 14 residues. In germline, CDR1 is LGHDT, CDR2 YNNKEL (reference sequence). The CDR3 spells CASSQGTANTEAFF. The CDR3 DNA reads as TGTGCCAGCAGCCAAGGGACAGCGAACACTGAAGCTTTCTTT.

Worth noting for this clone: Sequence at one end of the junction differs from germline and may be a read error. The chain uses TRBV7-2 and TRBJ2-1; TRBD2 aligns across 7 bases. CDR1 is SGHTA and CDR2 is FQGNSA in the germline V gene. The CDR3 length is 13 residues. The CDR3, as DNA: TGTGCCAGCAGCCAAGGAGGAGCGGGAAAGGTAGTCTTC. Translated: CASSQGGAGKVVF.

The sample holds one count of this clone. This chain connects TRBV5-6 to TRBJ2-7; TRBD2 is a possible D gene (6 bases). Germline-derived CDR1 and CDR2 are SGHDT and YYEEEE. This CDR3 comprises 17 residues. V was pared by 1 base and J by 5 bases, with 22 bases between. The CDR3 DNA reads as TGTGCCAGCAGCTTGAGGATGTGGGGACCTCCGGGGGACGAGCAGTACTTC. The encoded protein is CASSLRMWGPPGDEQYF. Using reference TRBV5-6 and TRBJ2-7 for the parts outside the CDR3, the full variable domain is DAGVTQSPTHLIKTRGQQVTLRCSPKSGHDTVSWYQQALGQGPQFIFQYYEEEERQRGNFPDRFSGHQFPNYSSELNVNALLLGDSALYLCASSLRMWGPPGDEQYFGPGTRLTVT.

This chain links TRBV9 with TRBJ2-5; 9 nucleotides match TRBD1. J lost 5 bases, V lost 0 bases, and 8 bases had no gene match. Germline values: CDR1 SGDLS, CDR2 YYNGEE. The CDR3 has 16 residues. DNA for the CDR3: TGTGCCAGCAGCGTAGCGGGGGGACAGGGAGCTGAGACCCAGTACTTC. This sequence encodes CASSVAGGQGAETQYF.